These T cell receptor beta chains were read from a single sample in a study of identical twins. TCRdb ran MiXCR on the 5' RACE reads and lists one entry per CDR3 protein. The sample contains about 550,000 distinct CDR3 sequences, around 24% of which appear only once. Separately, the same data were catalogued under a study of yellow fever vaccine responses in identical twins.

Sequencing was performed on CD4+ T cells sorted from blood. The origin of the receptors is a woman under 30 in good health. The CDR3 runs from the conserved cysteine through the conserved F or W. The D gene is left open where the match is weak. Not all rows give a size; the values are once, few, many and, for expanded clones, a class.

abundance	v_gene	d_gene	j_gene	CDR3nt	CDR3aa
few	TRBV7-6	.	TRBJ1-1	TGTGCCAGCAGCTTAGGTCCACAGCAGAACACTGAAGCTTTCTTT	CASSLGPQQNTEAFF
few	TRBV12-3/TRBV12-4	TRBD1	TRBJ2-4	TGTGCCAGCGGCAGACAGGGCTTAGCCAAAAACATTCAGTACTTC	CASGRQGLAKNIQYF
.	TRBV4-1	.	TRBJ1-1	TGCGCCAGCAGCCAAGATCCAGGGAGGGGCACTGAAGCTTTCTTT	CASSQDPGRGTEAFF
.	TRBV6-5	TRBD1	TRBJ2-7	TGTGCCAGCAGTTACACGACAGGGGGACCCTACGAGCAGTACTTC	CASSYTTGGPYEQYF
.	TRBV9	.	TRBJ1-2	TGTGCCAGCAGCCCACGGAGAGGGGACACCTATGGCTACACCTTC	CASSPRRGDTYGYTF
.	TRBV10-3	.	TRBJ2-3	TGTGCCATCAGTGAGGGAACTTTGAGCACAGATACGCAGTATTTT	CAISEGTLSTDTQYF
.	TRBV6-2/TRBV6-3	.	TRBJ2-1	TGTGCCAGCAGTTCGTTTATAGTCACCCCCTACAATGAGCAGTTCTTC	CASSSFIVTPYNEQFF
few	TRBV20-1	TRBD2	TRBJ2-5	TGCAGTGCCAGCCCGCGGGGGACTAGCGGGAGAAAGACCCAGTACTTC	CSASPRGTSGRKTQYF
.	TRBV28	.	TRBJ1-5	TGTGCCAGCTGGGCGCTGTCCGATCAGCCCCAGCATTTT	CASWALSDQPQHF
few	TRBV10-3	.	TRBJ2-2	TGTGCCATCAGAGGAACAGGGACAATGAACACCGGGGAGCTGTTTTTT	CAIRGTGTMNTGELFF
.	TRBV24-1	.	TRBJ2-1	TGTGCCACCAGTGACCAGGGACCGAACGGGTACAATGAGCAGTTCTTC	CATSDQGPNGYNEQFF
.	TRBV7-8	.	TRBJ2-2	TGTGCCAGCAGCTTAGGGACCAGTTGGGGGGAGCTGTTTTTT	CASSLGTSWGELFF
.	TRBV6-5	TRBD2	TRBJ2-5	TGTGCCAGCAGTTACCAAGGAGCGGGAGGACAAGAGACCCAGTACTTC	CASSYQGAGGQETQYF
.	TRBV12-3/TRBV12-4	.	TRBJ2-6	TGTGCCAGCAGTTTTGGGGGTTTGGGGGCCAACGTCCTGACTTTC	CASSFGGLGANVLTF
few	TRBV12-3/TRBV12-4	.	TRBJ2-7	TGTGCCAGCAGTTTAGGCAAGTACGAGCAGTACTTC	CASSLGKYEQYF
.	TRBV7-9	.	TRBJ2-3	TGTGCCAGCAGCTTGGAGGGCCCCTTCACAGATACGCAGTATTTT	CASSLEGPFTDTQYF
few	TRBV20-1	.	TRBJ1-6	TGCAGTGCCCTAAAGGGACCCCCCAGCTCCTATAATTCACCCCTCCACTTT	CSALKGPPSSYNSPLHF
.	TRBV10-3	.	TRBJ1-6	TGTGCCATCACGGGGGACCGTAATTCACCCCTCCACTTT	CAITGDRNSPLHF
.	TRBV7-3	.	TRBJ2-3	TGTGCCAGCAGCCCTACACAGGGAGGCACAGATACGCAGTATTTT	CASSPTQGGTDTQYF
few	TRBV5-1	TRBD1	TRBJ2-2	TGCGCCAGCAGCTCAACAGGGGAGAACACCGGGGAGCTGTTTTTT	CASSSTGENTGELFF
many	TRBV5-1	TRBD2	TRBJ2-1	TGCGCCAGCAGCCCGGGACTAGCGAACAATGAGCAGTTCTTC	CASSPGLANNEQFF
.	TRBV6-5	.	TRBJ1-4	TGTGCCAGCAGTTACACTGCAACTAATGAAAAACTGTTTTTT	CASSYTATNEKLFF
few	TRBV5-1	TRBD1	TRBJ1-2	TGCGCCAGCAGCTCGGGACAGGGAGACTATGGCTACACCTTC	CASSSGQGDYGYTF
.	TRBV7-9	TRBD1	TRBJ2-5	TGTGCCAGCAGCCCCACCGGGACAGGCGCGGCCCAGTACTTC	CASSPTGTGAAQYF
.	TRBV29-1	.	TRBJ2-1	TGCAGCGTTGAAAGGGCCCCCTATGAGCAGTTCTTC	CSVERAPYEQFF
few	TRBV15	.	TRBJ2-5	TGTGCCACCAGCAGAGTAGGGACCGCCCTAGGAAAGACCCAGTACTTC	CATSRVGTALGKTQYF
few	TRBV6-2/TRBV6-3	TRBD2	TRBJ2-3	TGTGCCAGCAGTTTGGGGACTAGCGGGGACGCTCGCACAGATACGCAGTATTTT	CASSLGTSGDARTDTQYF
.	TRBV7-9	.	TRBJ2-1	TGTGCCAGCAGCTTAGCAGGACACAATGAGCAGTTCTTC	CASSLAGHNEQFF
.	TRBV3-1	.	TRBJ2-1	TGTGCCAGCGGTCCGGGAGCCCACAGCGGGAATGAGCAGTTCTTC	CASGPGAHSGNEQFF
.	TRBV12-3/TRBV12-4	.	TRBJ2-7	TGTGCCAGCAGTTTGGTCCAGGGGTACGAGCAGTACTTC	CASSLVQGYEQYF
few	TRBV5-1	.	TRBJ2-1	TGCGCCAGCAGCTTGTCCGGGGAGGTGGGGAATGAGCAGTTCTTC	CASSLSGEVGNEQFF
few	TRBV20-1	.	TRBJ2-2	TGCAGTGCTAGAGACAGAACGAACACCGGGGAGCTGTTTTTT	CSARDRTNTGELFF
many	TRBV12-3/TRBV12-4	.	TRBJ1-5	TGTGCCAGCAGTGACCGAAGGACAGATAGCAATCAGCCCCAGCATTTT	CASSDRRTDSNQPQHF
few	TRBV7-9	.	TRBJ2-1	TGTGCCAGCAGCTTGGACCGGGGAACGTGGGACAATGAGCAGTTCTTC	CASSLDRGTWDNEQFF
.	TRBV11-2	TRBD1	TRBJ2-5	TGTGCCAGCAGCCCTCTCGGGACAGTTGAGACCCAGTACTTC	CASSPLGTVETQYF
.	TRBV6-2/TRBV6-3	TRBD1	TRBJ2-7	TGTGCCAGCACCGGAAGATCGGGACAGGGTGTTTTCTACGAGCAGTACTTC	CASTGRSGQGVFYEQYF
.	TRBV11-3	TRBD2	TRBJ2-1	TGTGCCAGCAGCTTAGAAGCGGGAGTAAAGAATGAGCAGTTCTTC	CASSLEAGVKNEQFF
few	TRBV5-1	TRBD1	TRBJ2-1	TGCGCCAGCAGCTTGGGGGACAGGGGGAGAGATGAGCAGTTCTTC	CASSLGDRGRDEQFF
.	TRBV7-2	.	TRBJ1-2	TGTGCCAGCAGCAAACAGCCGGGAGCTGGGTACTATGGCTACACCTTC	CASSKQPGAGYYGYTF
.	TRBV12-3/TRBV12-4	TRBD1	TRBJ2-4	TGTGCCAGCAGTTTACGGACAGGGTATGACAAACACATTCAGTACTTC	CASSLRTGYDKHIQYF
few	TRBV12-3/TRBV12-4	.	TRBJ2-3	TGTGCCAGCAGTTTAGGGTCTAAAATGGGGACAGATACGCAGTATTTT	CASSLGSKMGTDTQYF
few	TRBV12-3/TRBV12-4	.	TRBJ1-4	TGTGCCAGCAGTTTTTCAGGGGCTAATGAAAAACTGTTTTTT	CASSFSGANEKLFF
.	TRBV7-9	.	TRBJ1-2	TGTGCCAGCAGCTTAGAACGAAGGGGCGGCTACACCTTC	CASSLERRGGYTF
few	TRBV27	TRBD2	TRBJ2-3	TGTGCCAGCAGTTTACTGGTTCGGGGGGGAGATACGCAGTATTTT	CASSLLVRGGDTQYF
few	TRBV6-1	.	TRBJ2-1	TGTGCCAGCAGCGGTCTAGTAGTGGGCTCCTACAATGAGCAGTTCTTC	CASSGLVVGSYNEQFF